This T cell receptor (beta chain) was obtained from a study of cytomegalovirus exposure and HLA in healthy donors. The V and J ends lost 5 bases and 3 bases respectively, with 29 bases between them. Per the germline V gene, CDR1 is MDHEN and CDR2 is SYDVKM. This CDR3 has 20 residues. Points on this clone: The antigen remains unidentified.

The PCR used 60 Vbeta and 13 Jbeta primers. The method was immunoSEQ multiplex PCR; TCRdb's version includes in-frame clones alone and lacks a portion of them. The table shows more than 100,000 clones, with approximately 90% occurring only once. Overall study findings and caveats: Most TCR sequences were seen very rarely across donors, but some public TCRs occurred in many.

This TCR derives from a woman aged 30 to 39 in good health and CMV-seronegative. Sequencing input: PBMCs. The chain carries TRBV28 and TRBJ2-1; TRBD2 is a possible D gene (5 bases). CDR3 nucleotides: TGTGCCAGCAGTGTATACCCCGGGGTGTCGCGGACTGAAATCTACAATGAGCAGTTCTTC. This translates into CASSVYPGVSRTEIYNEQFF.